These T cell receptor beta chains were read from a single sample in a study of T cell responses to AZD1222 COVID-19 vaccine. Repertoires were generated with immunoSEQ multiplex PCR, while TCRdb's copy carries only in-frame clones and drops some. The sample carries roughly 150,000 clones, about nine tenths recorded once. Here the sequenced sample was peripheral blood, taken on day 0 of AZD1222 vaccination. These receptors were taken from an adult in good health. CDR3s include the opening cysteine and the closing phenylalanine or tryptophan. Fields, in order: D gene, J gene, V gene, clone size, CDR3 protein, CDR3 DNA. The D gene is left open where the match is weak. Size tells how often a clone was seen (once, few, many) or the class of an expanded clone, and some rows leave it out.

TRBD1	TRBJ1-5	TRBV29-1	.	CSVTGGGNQPQHF	TGCAGCGTGACAGGGGGCGGCAATCAGCCCCAGCATTTT
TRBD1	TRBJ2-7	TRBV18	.	CASSPGQAISYEQYF	TGTGCCAGCTCACCGGGACAGGCGATATCCTACGAGCAGTACTTC
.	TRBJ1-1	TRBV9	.	CASSGSRGLNTEAFF	TGTGCCAGCAGCGGTAGTCGGGGGTTGAACACTGAAGCTTTCTTT
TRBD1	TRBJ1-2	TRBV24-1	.	CATSEATGGEYGYTF	TGTGCCACCAGTGAAGCGACAGGGGGCGAGTATGGCTACACCTTC
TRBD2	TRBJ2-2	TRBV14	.	CASSLHSWREGLGTGELFF	TGTGCCAGCAGCCTACATTCGTGGCGGGAGGGCCTTGGCACCGGGGAGCTGTTTTTT
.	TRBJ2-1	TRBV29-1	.	CSVAKGPNEQFF	TGCAGCGTTGCGAAGGGTCCCAATGAGCAGTTCTTC
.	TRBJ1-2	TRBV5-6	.	CASSLDTQPLGAGYTF	TGTGCCAGCAGCTTGGATACCCAGCCCCTCGGGGCTGGCTACACCTTC
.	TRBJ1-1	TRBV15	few	CATSRVWGADTEAFF	TGTGCCACCAGCAGAGTATGGGGGGCAGACACTGAAGCTTTCTTT
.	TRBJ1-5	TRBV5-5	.	CASSFTSNQPQHF	TGTGCCAGCAGCTTCACTAGCAATCAGCCCCAGCATTTT
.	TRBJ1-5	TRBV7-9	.	CASSLYDSRDGYHQPQHF	TGTGCCAGCAGCTTATACGATTCGAGGGACGGATACCATCAGCCCCAGCATTTT
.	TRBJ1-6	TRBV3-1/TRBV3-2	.	CASSQGRASPLHF	TGTGCCAGCAGCCAAGGCAGGGCTTCACCCCTCCACTTT